The 19 T cell receptor beta chains reported below all come from one sample, sequenced in a study of T cell changes during pregnancy in multiple sclerosis. Sequencing used immunoSEQ multiplex PCR; TCRdb keeps in-frame clones, though not all of them. The sample yields 90,000 to 120,000 clones, roughly nine tenths seen once. The sample here was peripheral blood, taken in the second trimester of pregnancy. The receptor source for this set is a female donor with multiple sclerosis, enrolled in a pregnancy study.

V and J are TRBV11-2 and TRBJ2-7; perhaps TRBD1 as D (6 bases). The germline gives CDR1 SGHAT, CDR2 FQNNGV. The CDR3 is 12 amino acids. Trimming stripped 8 bases from V and 4 bases from J, with 12 bases between. CDR3: CASSVRGYEQYF. DNA for the CDR3: TGTGCCAGCTCAGTCAGGGGATACGAGCAGTACTTC.

CDR3 DNA: TGTGCCAGTAGTATAACGAGGGCTAGCGGGGTAAAGGAGCAGTACTTC. It is translated as CASSITRASGVKEQYF. The rearrangement links TRBV19 to TRBJ2-7; 9 bases line up with TRBD2. Unmatched junction bases numbered 12, after V lost 2 bases and J lost 7 bases. The germline V gene encodes CDR1 LNHDA and CDR2 SQIVND (reference sequence). The CDR3 sequence is 16 residues long.

The CDR3 coding sequence is TGTGCCAGCAGCACGGGACAGGGGAGGCAGTATTTT. Translation gives CASSTGQGRQYF. The chain links TRBV5-4 to TRBJ2-3; 10 bases align to TRBD1. This CDR3 region has 12 residues. CDR1 and CDR2 (germline): SGHNT, YYREEE (reference sequence). Unmatched junction bases numbered 4, after V lost 4 bases and J lost 11 bases.

The CDR3 reads CATSRDKLMNTEAFF. The DNA for the CDR3 is TGTGCCACCAGCAGAGATAAACTCATGAACACTGAAGCTTTCTTT. J is TRBJ1-1 and V is TRBV15; D is unresolved. The CDR3 runs to 15 residues. Germline V gives CDR1 LNHNV, CDR2 YYDKDF (reference sequence). Trimming removed 0 bases from V and 0 bases from J, with 8 bases in between.

V usage is TRBV5-1 and J usage is TRBJ2-2; 7 bases map to TRBD1. V was clipped by 2 bases and J by 2 bases; unmatched bases: 3. Germline values: CDR1 SGHRS, CDR2 YFSETQ. The CDR3 is made up of 15 amino acids. CDR3 protein: CASSFNRGNTGELFF. DNA of the CDR3: TGCGCCAGCAGCTTTAACAGGGGCAACACCGGGGAGCTGTTTTTT.

This clone was seen a handful of times. The chain is built from TRBV28 and TRBJ1-4; D is unclear. Per germline, CDR1 MDHEN and CDR2 SYDVKM. The CDR3 is made up of 15 amino acids. Trimming pared 2 bases from V and 0 bases from J, leaving 7 bases between. The CDR3 is CASSLGGATNEKLFF. As DNA, the CDR3 is TGTGCCAGCAGTTTAGGAGGAGCAACTAATGAAAAACTGTTTTTT.

This chain connects TRBV5-6 to TRBJ1-4, with 10 bases that match TRBD1. CDR3 length: 15 amino acids. Unmatched junction bases numbered 5, after V lost 1 base and J lost 8 bases. The germline gives CDR1 SGHDT, CDR2 YYEEEE. CDR3 coding DNA: TGTGCCAGCAGCTTGATGGGACAGGGGCGGGAAAAACTGTTTTTT. It codes for CASSLMGQGREKLFF.

This chain connects TRBV9 to TRBJ2-3, with D perhaps matching TRBD2 (5 bases). This CDR3 contains 15 residues. Trimming took off 0 bases at V and 5 bases at J, with 13 bases between the two ends. Germline CDR1 is SGDLS and CDR2 is YYNGEE. The CDR3 bases are TGTGCCAGCAGCGTAGCTTGGGGAGCCCGAGATACGCAGTATTTT. Translating it yields CASSVAWGARDTQYF.

V usage is TRBV30 and J usage is TRBJ2-1; D is possibly TRBD1 (6 bases). The length of the CDR3 is 15 residues. Trimming took 2 bases from V and 0 from J, leaving 11 bases between them. CDR1 GTSNPN and CDR2 SVGIG come from the germline V gene (reference sequence). The CDR3 protein is CAWSPGHNSYNEQFF. Written as DNA, the CDR3 is TGTGCCTGGAGTCCGGGACACAACTCCTACAATGAGCAGTTCTTC. Combining the CDR3 with reference TRBV30 and TRBJ2-1 gives the whole variable domain SQTIHQWPATLVQPVGSPLSLECTVEGTSNPNLYWYRQAAGRGLQLLFYSVGIGQISSEVPQNLSASRPQDRQFILSSKKLLLSDSGFYLCAWSPGHNSYNEQFFGPGTRLTVL.

The chain links TRBV28 to TRBJ1-4, with D maybe TRBD1 (6 bases). The CDR3 is 16 residues long. V was shortened by 6 bases and J by 5 bases, with 19 bases between the two germline ends. CDR1 MDHEN and CDR2 SYDVKM come from the germline V gene. The CDR3 loop is CASRYKPGQKNEKLFF. In DNA form, the CDR3 reads TGTGCCAGCAGATATAAACCGGGACAAAAGAATGAAAAACTGTTTTTT.

The chain recombines TRBV7-8 with TRBJ1-1; D may be TRBD1 (6 bases). CDR1 SGHVS and CDR2 FQNEAQ come from the germline V gene. CDR3 length: 16 amino acids. Trimming took off 1 base at V and 1 base at J, with 13 bases between the two ends. The CDR3 region is CASSLVGGQTNTEAFF. CDR3 coding DNA: TGTGCCAGCAGCTTAGTTGGCGGACAGACGAACACTGAAGCTTTCTTT.

The genes are TRBV7-9 and TRBJ2-7; D is possibly TRBD1 (6 bases). V lost 5 bases to trimming and J lost 4 bases, with 15 bases between them. Germline CDR1 and CDR2: SEHNR and FQNEAQ (reference sequence). The CDR3 length is 14 residues. CDR3 sequence (DNA): TGTGCCAGCAGCCTACAGGGTAATAATTACGAGCAGTACTTC. It translates to CASSLQGNNYEQYF.

This clone was recorded a few times. This chain connects TRBV19 to TRBJ1-5; D is perhaps TRBD1 (5 bases). The germline V gene has CDR1 LNHDA and CDR2 SQIVND (reference sequence). V lost 6 bases, J lost 1 base, and 10 bases lay in between. This CDR3 spans 14 amino acids. The CDR3 here is CASRGAGSNQPQHF. CDR3 bases: TGTGCCAGTAGAGGGGCGGGAAGCAATCAGCCCCAGCATTTT.

The gene calls are TRBV2 and TRBJ1-1; 9 positions agree with TRBD1. V lost 7 bases, J lost 5 bases, and 14 bases stayed unmatched. The CDR3 spans 16 residues. The germline gives CDR1 SNHLY, CDR2 FYNNEI. CDR3 protein: CASIPGQGPKRTEAFF. The CDR3 DNA reads TGTGCCAGCATCCCGGGACAGGGCCCGAAGAGGACTGAAGCTTTCTTT.

The chain carries TRBV6-6 and TRBJ1-2; TRBD1 might be the D (6 bases). V dropped 6 bases and J dropped 8 bases, with 22 bases sitting between them. The CDR3 covers 15 residues. Germline V gene data show CDR1 as MNHNY and CDR2 as SVGAGI (reference sequence). CDR3 DNA sequence: TGTGCCAGCAGCCCCTTTGATCAGGGGACGGTCGGCTACACCTTC. This gives the protein CASSPFDQGTVGYTF.

The V call is TRBV7-2, the J call TRBJ1-3; 11 nucleotides line up with TRBD1. V gave up 4 bases and J gave up 8 bases; unmatched junction bases: 4. This CDR3 has 14 amino acids. CDR1 is SGHTA, CDR2 FQGNSA, per germline. CDR3 loop: CASSWTGGGHTIYF. The CDR3 DNA follows: TGTGCCAGCAGCTGGACAGGGGGCGGCCACACCATATATTTT. The variable domain in full, completed from reference TRBV7-2 and TRBJ1-3, reads GAGVSQSPSNKVTEKGKDVELRCDPISGHTALYWYRQSLGQGLEFLIYFQGNSAPDKSGLPSDRFSAERTGGSVSTLTIQRTQQEDSAVYLCASSWTGGGHTIYFGEGSWLTVV.

The chain is built from TRBV7-9 and TRBJ1-1, with D possibly matching TRBD1 (5 bases). Trimming took 4 bases from V and 1 from J, leaving 7 bases between them. Per the germline V gene, CDR1 is SEHNR and CDR2 is FQNEAQ (reference sequence). The CDR3 covers 13 residues. CDR3 loop: CASSSGGNTEAFF. The CDR3, as DNA: TGTGCCAGCAGCTCGGGGGGGAACACTGAAGCTTTCTTT.

This chain links TRBV6-1 with TRBJ1-2, with 8 bases fitting TRBD1. V shed 0 bases and J 5 bases; nucleotides not matched to a gene: 2. This CDR3 region has 14 residues. Germline-derived CDR1 and CDR2 are MNHNS and SASEGT. CDR3 nucleotides: TGTGCCAGCAGTGAAGCGTGGACAGGGTATGGCTACACCTTC. It yields the protein CASSEAWTGYGYTF.

The genes are TRBV7-2 and TRBJ2-7; 14 bases fit TRBD2. Germline V gene data show CDR1 as SGHTA and CDR2 as FQGNSA. This CDR3 has 17 amino acids. With 5 bases clipped from V and 0 bases from J, the junction kept 6 bases outside the gene matches. The CDR3 is CASSTRGLAGDSYEQYF. The CDR3 nucleotides read TGTGCCAGCAGCACGCGGGGACTAGCGGGGGACTCCTACGAGCAGTACTTC.